The rows below give T cell receptor beta chains drawn from one sample of a study of human T cells and chemical hapten exposure. TCRdb analysed the RACE reads with MiXCR anew, one entry per CDR3 protein. This sample has around 130,000 distinct CDR3 sequences, with around 8.2% found just once. Sequencing was carried out using whole blood. The receptors here all came from a male donor in good health. Some clones in this sample may be carry-over from other donors' samples. The CDR3 runs from the conserved cysteine through the conserved F or W. D genes are given only for firm matches. Clone size is stated in some rows and not others, as once, few, many or a class when expanded.

j_call | v_call | d_call | clone_size | cdr3_nt | cdr3_aa
TRBJ1-5 | TRBV18 | . | few | TGTGCCAGCTCACCTGAATCCTCTAGCAATCAGCCCCAGCATTTT | CASSPESSSNQPQHF
TRBJ2-7 | TRBV11-2 | TRBD1 | . | TGTGCCAGCAGCTTAGGACAGGGCCCCAACGAGCAGTACTTC | CASSLGQGPNEQYF
TRBJ1-5 | TRBV5-3 | . | many | TGTGCCAGAAGTGACCCAGGGAAGAAGCCCCAGCATTTT | CARSDPGKKPQHF
TRBJ1-4 | TRBV7-8 | . | . | TGTGCCAGCAGGAAGCGGGATTCGGGCGGGGAAAAACTGTTTTTT | CASRKRDSGGEKLFF
TRBJ2-1 | TRBV7-2 | TRBD2 | . | TGTGCCAGCAGCTCCCTAGCGGGGGACACATACAATGAGCAGTTCTTC | CASSSLAGDTYNEQFF
TRBJ1-1 | TRBV3-1 | . | few | TGTGCCAGCAGCCCTCTCAGGGAGAAAGGAAAAGGTAACACTGAAGCTTTCTTT | CASSPLREKGKGNTEAFF
TRBJ2-1 | TRBV4-3 | . | once | TGCGCCAGCAGTCGACAGATGGACACCTACAATGAGCAGTTCTTC | CASSRQMDTYNEQFF
TRBJ2-1 | TRBV10-3 | . | . | TGTGCCATCAGTGGGGCCGGATTCAATGAGCAGTTCTTC | CAISGAGFNEQFF
TRBJ1-5 | TRBV19 | . | . | TGTGCCGCGAGTTGGAGGGAGAGCAATCAGCCCCAGCATTTT | CAASWRESNQPQHF
TRBJ2-2 | TRBV5-6 | . | few | TGTGCCAGCAGCCAGAACAATTGGGTGAACACCGGGGAGCTGTTTTTT | CASSQNNWVNTGELFF
TRBJ2-4 | TRBV29-1 | TRBD1 | many | TGCAGCGTGAAGGACAGGGGAGTTTCGGTGAACATTCAGTACTTC | CSVKDRGVSVNIQYF